This T cell receptor beta chain was recorded in a study of cytomegalovirus exposure and HLA in healthy donors. Per germline, CDR1 MNHNY and CDR2 SVGAGI (reference sequence). The J segment lost 4 bases and the V segment lost 6 bases, leaving 14 bases of the junction unmatched. The CDR3 has 16 amino acids. Both 60 Vbeta primers and 13 Jbeta primers went into the PCR. TCRdb keeps only in-frame clones here, not all; method: immunoSEQ multiplex PCR. Of hundreds of thousands of clones in the sample, 85% to 90% were seen once. The material sequenced was PBMCs. The V call is TRBV6-6, the J call TRBJ2-5; 7 bases agree with TRBD1. This sequence was found in a woman under 30 in good health and CMV-seronegative. CDR3 sequence reads: CASSPPGNYRGETQYF. CDR3 coding DNA: TGTGCCAGCAGCCCTCCCGGCAATTACAGGGGAGAGACCCAGTACTTC.